The 29 T cell receptor beta chains listed next were all sequenced from one sample in a study of regulatory T cells in long-lasting Graves disease. Time point defined: newly diagnosed GD, antithyroid drugs for less than 3 months. From PBMCs, RNA was extracted and then used to make the TCR library. CDR3-region Arm-PCR and iRepertoire HTBI primers produced the TCR beta libraries. TCRdb analysed the multiplex PCR reads with MiXCR anew, one entry per CDR3 protein. The sample lists approximately 480,000 distinct CDR3 sequences, about 16% occurring once. This sample also appeared in a second study, on T cells in Graves' hyperthyroidism and ophthalmopathy.

The sequenced sample was peripheral blood mononuclear cells (PBMCs), obtained at new diagnosis, from a patient treated with antithyroid drugs. Source of these receptors: a middle-aged man with Graves disease.

This clonotype was seen a handful of times. The chain links TRBV5-1 to TRBJ2-1; D remains ambiguous. V lost 3 bases, J lost 1 base, and 11 bases lay in between. The CDR3 extends over 15 amino acids. Germline loops: CDR1 SGHRS, CDR2 YFSETQ. DNA for the CDR3: TGCGCCAGCAGCTCCCTAGTGGGATCCTACAATGAGCAGTTCTTC. Translated, it gives CASSSLVGSYNEQFF.

This clonotype appeared a few times. The CDR3 coding sequence is TGTGCCAGTAGACCCGCCGCTAGCGGGACCGCAGATACGCAGTATTTT. It yields the protein CASRPAASGTADTQYF. The chain carries TRBV19 and TRBJ2-3; 9 positions match TRBD2. The V gene's germline CDR1 is LNHDA and CDR2 SQIVND (reference sequence). The J segment lost 4 bases and the V segment lost 6 bases, leaving 11 bases of the junction unmatched. CDR3 length: 16 residues.

There are many counts of this clonotype. V usage is TRBV5-1 and J usage is TRBJ2-7, with 7 bases that match TRBD1. Germline trimming cut 4 bases from V and 3 bases from J; bases unmatched to any gene: 7. This CDR3 contains 14 residues. The germline CDR1 and CDR2 sequences are SGHRS and YFSETQ. The CDR3 sequence is CASSMGQKNYEQYF. In nucleotides, the CDR3 is TGCGCCAGCAGCATGGGACAGAAGAACTACGAGCAGTACTTC. Full variable domain (rest looked up from reference TRBV5-1 and TRBJ2-7): KAGVTQTPRYLIKTRGQQVTLSCSPISGHRSVSWYQQTPGQGLQFLFEYFSETQRNKGNFPGRFSGRQFSNSRSEMNVSTLELGDSALYLCASSMGQKNYEQYFGPGTRLTVT.

This clonotype was seen ten or more times. The J gene is TRBJ1-5, the V gene TRBV2; unclear D gene. V lost 4 bases, J lost 3 bases, and 10 bases lay in between. In germline, CDR1 is SNHLY, CDR2 FYNNEI. The CDR3 contains 14 residues. CDR3 region: CASSVFGYNQPQHF. CDR3 in DNA: TGTGCCAGCAGTGTGTTTGGGTACAATCAGCCCCAGCATTTT.

This clonotype was detected a few times. The conserved final phenylalanine or tryptophan is absent from the CDR3, which likely points to a read error. The DNA is omitted, as the CDR3 cannot be located on it reliably, and the CDR3 follows TCRdb's listing. The chain has TRBV7-9 and TRBJ1-1. The V gene's germline CDR1 is SEHNR and CDR2 FQNEAQ (reference sequence). The CDR3 region is 11 residues in length, termini included. The CDR3 region is CASSLAPGVEK.

This clonotype occurred a few times. This likely came from a read error, as a far larger clone is one base away. The chain is built from TRBV7-2 and TRBJ2-5; D is unclear. The CDR3 totals 13 residues. Trimming left V 3 bases short and J 1 base short, with 6 bases between. The germline V gene encodes CDR1 SGHTA and CDR2 FQGNSA. This chain's CDR3 is CASSLVLQETQYF. The CDR3 coding sequence is TGTGCCAGCAGCTTGGTCCTCCAAGAGACCCAGTACTTC.

This clonotype was counted at least ten times. The chain employs TRBV11-3 and TRBJ2-1, with TRBD1 matching 10 bases. V was clipped by 4 bases and J by 4 bases; unmatched bases: 4. The V gene's germline CDR1 is SGHNT and CDR2 YENEEA. The CDR3 contains 15 residues. CDR3 region: CASSSTGGLYNEQFF. The CDR3 DNA is TGTGCCAGCAGCTCGACAGGGGGCTTATACAATGAGCAGTTCTTC.

About this clonotype itself: This could be a read error, since a much larger clone is one nucleotide away. This rearrangement joins TRBV2 to TRBJ2-1; possible D gene TRBD1, 6 bases. V shed 8 bases and J shed 10 bases, with 18 bases lying between them. In germline, CDR1 is SNHLY, CDR2 FYNNEI. CDR3 length: 13 amino acids. CDR3 DNA: TGTGCCAGCTCGCCCAGGTTTGGGGGCGAGCAGTTCTTC. Residues: CASSPRFGGEQFF.

This clonotype was seen at least ten times. The chain uses TRBV28 and TRBJ1-2, with D possibly TRBD1 on 6 matching bases. The CDR3 runs 14 residues. V was trimmed by 6 bases and J by 0 bases, leaving 11 bases between them. CDR1 and CDR2 (germline): MDHEN, SYDVKM. The CDR3 sequence is CASRAQGSNYGYTF. CDR3 DNA: TGTGCCAGCAGAGCCCAGGGGTCTAACTATGGCTACACCTTC.

At least ten counts were recorded for this clonotype. The chain employs TRBV5-1 and TRBJ2-1, with D perhaps TRBD1 (6 bases). The CDR3 loop spans 14 amino acids. V was shortened by 7 bases and J by 5 bases, with 16 bases between the two germline ends. Per germline, CDR1 SGHRS and CDR2 YFSETQ. The CDR3 bases are TGCGCCAGCGTTTTGGGTGGACAGAACAATGAGCAGTTCTTC. Residues: CASVLGGQNNEQFF.

This clonotype was counted at least ten times. This chain joins TRBV20-1 and TRBJ1-6, with D unresolved. With 0 bases removed from V and 13 bases from J, the gap between germline ends came to 16 bases. The germline V gene encodes CDR1 DFQATT and CDR2 SNEGSKA (reference sequence). The length of the CDR3 is 14 residues. The CDR3 reads CSARDFPRGIPLHF. The CDR3 DNA is TGCAGTGCTAGAGATTTCCCGCGTGGGATTCCCCTCCACTTT.

This clonotype has ten or more counts. The V call is TRBV10-3, the J call TRBJ1-1, with TRBD1 matching over 9 bases. The CDR3 runs to 16 residues. Germline V gene lookup returns CDR1 ENHRY and CDR2 SYGVKD. After removal of 2 bases from V and 5 bases from J, the junction contained 9 bases not matched to a gene. In DNA form, the CDR3 reads TGTGCCATCAGTGAGGCAACAGGGGGCGCATGGACTGAAGCTTTCTTT. Its translation is CAISEATGGAWTEAFF.

V and J are TRBV12-3 or TRBV12-4 and TRBJ2-2; 10 bases agree with TRBD1. J gave up 0 bases and V 3 bases, and 10 bases lay outside the gene matches. This CDR3 has 19 residues. The CDR3 loop is CASSLISRDRGPNTGELFF. CDR3 bases: TGTGCCAGCAGTTTGATATCCCGGGACAGGGGCCCGAACACCGGGGAGCTGTTTTTT.

This clonotype has more than one count but fewer than ten. The gene calls are TRBV6-1 and TRBJ1-2; TRBD1 might be the D (5 bases). This CDR3 comprises 13 residues. Trimming took off 10 bases at V and 3 bases at J, with 15 bases between the two ends. Germline values: CDR1 MNHNS, CDR2 SASEGT. DNA of the CDR3: TGTGCCACCACAGACAGAAACTACTATGGCTACACCTTC. Translated, it gives CATTDRNYYGYTF.

With respect to this clonotype: This may be a read error: a much more frequent sequence differs by one nucleotide. The gene calls are TRBV12-3 or TRBV12-4 and TRBJ2-7, with 8 positions matching TRBD2. This CDR3 is 18 amino acids long. DNA for the CDR3: TGTGCCAGCAGGCCTGGTGGCCTAGCGGGCGGGGGCTTGCGCGAGCAGCACTTC. It translates to CASRPGGLAGGGLREQHF.

This clonotype has a count of ten or more. The gene calls are TRBV6-1 and TRBJ2-5, with a weak D call TRBD1 (6 bases). The V end was cut by 10 bases, the J end by 5 bases, with 23 bases between. The CDR3 covers 15 residues. CDR1 is MNHNS, CDR2 SASEGT, per germline. DNA of the CDR3: TGTGCCACCGCCACGACAGGCATCCACGCTGAGACCCAGTACTTC. Translating gives CATATTGIHAETQYF.

This clonotype was seen many times. The CDR3 DNA reads as TGTGCCAGCAGCTTAAGTATGGGTGCGATCCAGTACTTC. Protein sequence: CASSLSMGAIQYF. The chain carries TRBV7-2 and TRBJ2-5; D is uncertain. This CDR3 has 13 residues. Germline loops: CDR1 SGHTA, CDR2 FQGNSA. Trimming stripped 2 bases from V and 10 bases from J, with 14 bases between.

This clonotype was counted at least ten times. This sequence joins TRBV3-1 and TRBJ2-7; D unclear. V was pared by 4 bases and J by 3 bases, with 4 bases between. Germline assignment: CDR1 LGHDT and CDR2 YNNKEL (reference sequence). The CDR3 is 11 residues long. CDR3 sequence: CASSRFYEQYF. The CDR3 DNA sequence: TGTGCCAGCAGCCGATTCTACGAGCAGTACTTC.

This clonotype was recorded at least ten times. The chain is built from TRBV20-1 and TRBJ2-3; D call uncertain. CDR3 size: 11 residues. Germline values: CDR1 DFQATT, CDR2 SNEGSKA (reference sequence). Here the CDR3 DNA reads TGCAGCACTAAGTGGGCAGATACGCAGTATTTT. Translating gives CSTKWADTQYF.

The chain recombines TRBV24-1 with TRBJ2-1; D ambiguous. Trimming shortened V by 2 bases and J by 7 bases, and 2 bases separated the two germline ends. CDR1 is KGHDR, CDR2 SFDVKD, per germline. This CDR3 spans 11 amino acids. The CDR3 loop reads CATSDWNEQFF. For the CDR3, the DNA is TGTGCCACCAGTGATTGGAATGAGCAGTTCTTC.

This clonotype was detected ten times or more. J is TRBJ1-5 and V is TRBV28, with D hard to call. Germline lookup yields CDR1 MDHEN and CDR2 SYDVKM. The CDR3 loop spans 14 amino acids. With 3 bases removed from V and 3 bases from J, the gap between germline ends came to 9 bases. The CDR3 region is CASSLRLTNQPQHF. CDR3 in DNA: TGTGCCAGCAGTTTGAGGCTGACCAATCAGCCCCAGCATTTT.

This clonotype was observed at least ten times. The V gene is TRBV6-2 or TRBV6-3, the J gene TRBJ1-5, with 8 nucleotides matching TRBD1. The V and J ends lost 5 bases and 6 bases, in that order; junction bases with no gene match: 9. Germline lookup yields CDR1 MNHEY and CDR2 SVGEGT. CDR3 length equals 15 residues. CDR3 amino acids: CASSPRTGFGQPQHF. As DNA, the CDR3 is TGTGCCAGCAGTCCCCGGACAGGGTTTGGTCAGCCCCAGCATTTT.

This clonotype occurred once. The CDR3, as DNA: TGTGCCAGCACTTCAATAGCGGGAGGGGGGAACGAGCAGTACTTC. It is translated as CASTSIAGGGNEQYF. The chain carries TRBV18 and TRBJ2-7; 11 positions match TRBD2. Trimming at V came to 8 bases and at J to 5 bases, leaving 11 bases not matched to a gene. CDR3 length: 15 amino acids. Germline CDR1 is KGHSH and CDR2 is LQKENI.

The chain couples TRBV24-1 to TRBJ2-3; perhaps TRBD2 as D (5 bases). Per the germline V gene, CDR1 is KGHDR and CDR2 is SFDVKD. V dropped 3 bases and J dropped 5 bases, with 14 bases sitting between them. The CDR3 spans 15 residues. CDR3 coding DNA: TGTGCCACCAGTGATCCCTCCGGACTTCGAGATACGCAGTATTTT. Its translation: CATSDPSGLRDTQYF.

Note on this clonotype: This sequence may be a read error, since a much larger clone differs from it by one base. V and J are TRBV3-1 and TRBJ2-7, with D perhaps matching TRBD1 (5 bases). CDR1 LGHDT and CDR2 YNNKEL come from the germline V gene (reference sequence). V was pared by 1 base and J by 7 bases, with 17 bases between. The CDR3 is 15 amino acids. CDR3 DNA: TGTGCCAGCAGCCAAGGTGATACAGGTAACAATGAGCAGTACTTC. Protein: CASSQGDTGNNEQYF.

The chain links TRBV5-1 to TRBJ2-2, with D possibly being TRBD1 or TRBD2 (5 bases each). The germline gives CDR1 SGHRS, CDR2 YFSETQ. The CDR3 is 15 amino acids. Trimming pared 4 bases from V and 5 bases from J, leaving 15 bases between. The CDR3 nucleotides read TGCGCCAGCAGCGTCACCGGGACCGGAACCGGGGAGCTGTTTTTT. It yields the protein CASSVTGTGTGELFF.

This clonotype has ten or more counts. The J gene is TRBJ2-7, the V gene TRBV6-2 or TRBV6-3; the D gene could be TRBD1 or TRBD2 (5 bases each). Germline loops: CDR1 MNHEY, CDR2 SVGEGT. The CDR3 loop spans 11 amino acids. Trimming took 7 bases from V and 5 from J, leaving 9 bases between them. CDR3: CASTRGDEQYF. As DNA, the CDR3 is TGTGCCAGCACCCGAGGGGACGAGCAGTACTTC.

The V call is TRBV29-1, the J call TRBJ1-1; D might be TRBD1 (5 bases). In germline, CDR1 is SQVTM, CDR2 ANQGSEA. This CDR3 is 14 amino acids long. V lost 1 base and J lost 3, with 12 bases in between. For the CDR3, the DNA is TGCAGCGTTGAAGTCAGGGTAGGGTACACTGAAGCTTTCTTT. This encodes CSVEVRVGYTEAFF.

This clonotype was counted ten times or more. The gene calls are TRBV20-1 and TRBJ2-7; TRBD2 matches at 8 bases. CDR1 is DFQATT, CDR2 SNEGSKA, per germline (reference sequence). The CDR3 is 14 amino acids. Trimming at V came to 5 bases and at J to 6 bases, leaving 12 bases not matched to a gene. The CDR3 reads CSAYETSGSVEQYF. CDR3 sequence (DNA): TGCAGTGCTTACGAAACTAGCGGAAGTGTCGAGCAGTACTTC.